One and the same sample provided the 5 T cell receptor beta chains below, sequenced in a study of blood T cell repertoires in COVID-19. The table came from immunoSEQ multiplex PCR; TCRdb's copy has only in-frame clones and leaves some out. The sample yields more than 90,000 clones, 60% to 85% seen once. The sample consisted of peripheral blood. Source of these receptors: a man in his 70s with acute or convalescent COVID-19.

This clone was seen more than once but under ten times. The genes are TRBV7-6 and TRBJ2-7; 9 bases are shared with TRBD2. Germline assignment: CDR1 SGHVS and CDR2 FNYEAQ. V dropped 2 bases and J dropped 1; count of bases not matched to a gene: 9. This CDR3 region has 17 residues. CDR3 bases: TGTGCCAGCAGCTTACAGCGGGGTAGCGGGAGATCCTACGAGCAGTACTTC. This encodes CASSLQRGSGRSYEQYF.

The V gene is TRBV19, the J gene TRBJ1-1, with TRBD1 matching 7 bases. The V segment lost 1 base and the J segment 2 bases; nucleotides outside the gene matches: 7. The CDR3 totals 16 residues. Germline CDR1 LNHDA, CDR2 SQIVND (reference sequence). CDR3 DNA: TGTGCCAGTAGTATAGTAGGGGGGACAGTCAACACTGAAGCTTTCTTT. Residues: CASSIVGGTVNTEAFF. Full variable domain (missing parts from reference TRBV19 and TRBJ1-1): DGGITQSPKYLFRKEGQNVTLSCEQNLNHDAMYWYRQDPGQGLRLIYYSQIVNDFQKGDIAEGYSVSREKKESFPLTVTSAQKNPTAFYLCASSIVGGTVNTEAFFGQGTRLTVV.

This clone was picked up a small number of times. The V call is TRBV7-2, the J call TRBJ2-7; TRBD2 agrees at 8 bases. After removal of 4 bases from V and 2 bases from J, the junction contained 7 bases not matched to a gene. The CDR3 sequence is 15 residues long. CDR1 and CDR2 from the germline V gene are SGHTA and FQGNSA. CDR3 DNA sequence: TGTGCCAGCAGCTGGCCCGGGCGGGGGGCCTACGAGCAGTACTTC. This gives the protein CASSWPGRGAYEQYF. The entire variable domain, with the rest obtained from reference TRBV7-2 and TRBJ2-7, is as follows: GAGVSQSPSNKVTEKGKDVELRCDPISGHTALYWYRQSLGQGLEFLIYFQGNSAPDKSGLPSDRFSAERTGGSVSTLTIQRTQQEDSAVYLCASSWPGRGAYEQYFGPGTRLTVT.

This clone was seen a few times. The chain couples TRBV7-2 to TRBJ2-3, with D tentatively TRBD2 (6 bases). Deletions cut 5 bases from V and 2 bases from J, with 14 bases between. From germline, CDR1 is SGHTA and CDR2 FQGNSA. This CDR3 is 15 amino acids long. The CDR3 DNA follows: TGTGCCAGCAGCGAGATGGCGGGGAACACAGATACGCAGTATTTT. Encoded protein: CASSEMAGNTDTQYF.

The V and J genes are TRBV29-1 and TRBJ2-2; 8 nucleotides line up with TRBD1. Germline CDR1 SQVTM, CDR2 ANQGSEA. After removal of 7 bases from V and 1 base from J, the junction contained 5 bases not matched to a gene. This CDR3 is built from 14 residues. For the CDR3, the DNA is TGCAGCGCCTCCGGGACAGGGAACACCGGGGAGCTGTTTTTT. Translation: CSASGTGNTGELFF.